The present entry profiles one T cell receptor beta chain with its context. Each CDR3 protein is one row after TCRdb ran MiXCR on the 5' RACE reads. The sample yields approximately 52,000 distinct CDR3 sequences, approximately 8% seen once. Germline CDR1 is SQVTM and CDR2 is ANQGSEA. The CDR3 covers 13 residues. The trim removed 6 bases at V and 4 bases at J, leaving 7 bases unmatched. This entry comes from a study of early T cells in non-severe SARS-CoV-2 infection. The TCR originated in an adult who was a healthcare worker with PCR-confirmed SARS-CoV-2 infection or an uninfected control (not recorded which). The sample taken for sequencing was whole blood. The gene calls are TRBV29-1 and TRBJ2-5; 8 bases are a match to TRBD1. DNA for the CDR3: TGCAGCGTGCACAGGGGGAGGTCAGAGACCCAGTACTTC. Amino acids: CSVHRGRSETQYF.